The rows below give T cell receptor beta chains drawn from one sample of a study of vaccination effects on CD4 cells after COVID-19. Their recognized antigens are unknown. TCRdb's table, derived via immunoSEQ multiplex PCR, lists solely in-frame clones and lacks some. This table has under 70,000 clones, less than 80% appearing once. The material sequenced was CD4+ T cells from PBMCs cultured with HCoV-OC43 spike peptides, taken before COVID-19 vaccination. Receptors originate from a human donor who received a COVID-19 vaccine. The CDR3 runs from the conserved cysteine through the conserved F or W. Each record gives: J gene, clone size, V gene, D gene, CDR3 protein, CDR3 DNA. The D gene is left open where the match is weak. Expanded clones are given a class, and other clones once, few, many or no size at all.

TRBJ2-3 | . | TRBV7-9 | . | CASSLATGGVTQYF | TGTGCCAGCAGCTTAGCGACGGGTGGAGTTACGCAGTATTTT
TRBJ1-4 | . | TRBV10-3 | . | CAISPGIFNEKLFF | TGTGCCATCAGTCCCGGGATCTTTAATGAAAAACTGTTTTTT
TRBJ1-5 | once | TRBV7-3 | TRBD1 | CASSRTGGDQPQHF | TGTGCCAGCAGCAGAACAGGGGGCGATCAGCCCCAGCATTTT
TRBJ2-5 | . | TRBV6-4 | TRBD2 | CASSELAGATQYF | TGTGCCAGCAGTGAACTAGCGGGGGCGACCCAGTACTTC
TRBJ2-3 | once | TRBV10-3 | . | CAISAASTDTQYF | TGTGCCATCAGTGCGGCAAGCACAGATACGCAGTATTTT
TRBJ1-1 | . | TRBV5-4 | . | CASSFRERAEAFF | TGTGCCAGCAGCTTCAGGGAACGTGCTGAAGCTTTCTTT
TRBJ1-1 | once | TRBV3-1/TRBV3-2 | . | CASSPSPGNTEAFF | TGTGCCAGCAGCCCCAGTCCGGGGAACACTGAAGCTTTCTTT
TRBJ2-1 | . | TRBV5-5 | . | CASSLEIALAYEQFF | TGTGCCAGCAGCTTGGAAATCGCACTAGCCTATGAGCAGTTCTTC
TRBJ2-6 | . | TRBV6-2/TRBV6-3 | TRBD1 | CASSFTGTGGPGANVLTF | TGTGCCAGCAGTTTCACCGGGACAGGGGGCCCTGGGGCCAACGTCCTGACTTTC
TRBJ1-1 | . | TRBV15 | . | CATSRVNTEAFF | TGTGCCACCAGCAGAGTAAACACTGAAGCTTTCTTT